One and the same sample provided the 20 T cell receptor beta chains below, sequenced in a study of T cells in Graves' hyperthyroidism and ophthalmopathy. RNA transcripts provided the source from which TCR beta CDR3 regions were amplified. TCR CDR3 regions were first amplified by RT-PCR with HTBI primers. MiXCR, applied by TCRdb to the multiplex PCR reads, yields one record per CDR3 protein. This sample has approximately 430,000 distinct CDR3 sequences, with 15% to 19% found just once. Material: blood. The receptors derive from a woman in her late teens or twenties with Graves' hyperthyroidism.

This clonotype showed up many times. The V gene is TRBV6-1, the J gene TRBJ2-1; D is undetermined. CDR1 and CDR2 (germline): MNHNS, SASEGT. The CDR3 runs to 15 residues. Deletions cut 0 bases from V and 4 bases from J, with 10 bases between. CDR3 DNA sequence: TGTGCCAGCAGTGAAGCGCCGGCAGGATACAATGAGCAGTTCTTC. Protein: CASSEAPAGYNEQFF.

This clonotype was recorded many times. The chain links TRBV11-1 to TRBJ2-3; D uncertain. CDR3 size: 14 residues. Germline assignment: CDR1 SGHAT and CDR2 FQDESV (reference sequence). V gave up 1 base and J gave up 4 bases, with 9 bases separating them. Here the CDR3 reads CASSLGVSPDTQYF. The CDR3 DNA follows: TGTGCCAGCAGCTTAGGGGTCAGCCCAGATACGCAGTATTTT.

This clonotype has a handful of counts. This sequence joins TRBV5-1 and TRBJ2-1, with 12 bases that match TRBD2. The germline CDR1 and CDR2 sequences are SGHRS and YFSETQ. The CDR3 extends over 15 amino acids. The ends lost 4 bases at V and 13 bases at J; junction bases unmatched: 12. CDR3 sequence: CASSGGTSGWLEQFF. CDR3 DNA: TGCGCCAGCAGCGGTGGGACTAGCGGGTGGTTGGAACAGTTCTTC.

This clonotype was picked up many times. The CDR3 sequence is CASRPIRGRGETQYF. The DNA of the CDR3 is TGTGCCAGCAGGCCGATTCGGGGTCGGGGAGAGACCCAGTACTTC. The chain is built from TRBV11-2 and TRBJ2-5; TRBD2 is a possible D gene (5 bases). V was trimmed by 6 bases and J by 4 bases, leaving 18 bases between them. Germline V gene lookup returns CDR1 SGHAT and CDR2 FQNNGV. The CDR3 contains 15 residues.

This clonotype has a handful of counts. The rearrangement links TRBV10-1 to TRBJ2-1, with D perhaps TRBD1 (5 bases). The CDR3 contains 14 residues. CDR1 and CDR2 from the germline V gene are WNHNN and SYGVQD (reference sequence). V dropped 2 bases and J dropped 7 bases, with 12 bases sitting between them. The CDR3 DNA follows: TGCGCCAGCAGTGAGGCTAGGAAGGGGAATGAGCAGTTCTTC. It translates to CASSEARKGNEQFF.

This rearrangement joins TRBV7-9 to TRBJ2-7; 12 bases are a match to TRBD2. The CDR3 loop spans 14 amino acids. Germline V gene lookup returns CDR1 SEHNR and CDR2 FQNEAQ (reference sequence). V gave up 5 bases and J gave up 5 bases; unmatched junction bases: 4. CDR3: CASSPTSGSNEQYF. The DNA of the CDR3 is TGTGCCAGCAGCCCGACTAGCGGGAGCAACGAGCAGTACTTC.

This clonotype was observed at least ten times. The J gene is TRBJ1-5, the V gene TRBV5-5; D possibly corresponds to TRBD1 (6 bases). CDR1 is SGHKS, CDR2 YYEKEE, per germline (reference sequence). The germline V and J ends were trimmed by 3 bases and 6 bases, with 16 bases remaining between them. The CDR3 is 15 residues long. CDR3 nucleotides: TGTGCCAGCAGCTGGGGGCAGGGAGGAGCTCAGCCCCAGCATTTT. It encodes CASSWGQGGAQPQHF.

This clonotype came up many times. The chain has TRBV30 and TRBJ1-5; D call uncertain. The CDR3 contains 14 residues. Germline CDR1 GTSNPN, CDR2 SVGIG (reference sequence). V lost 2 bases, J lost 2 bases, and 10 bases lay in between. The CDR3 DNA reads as TGTGCCTGGAGTCTCGGGGAAGGCAATCAGCCCCAGCATTTT. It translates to CAWSLGEGNQPQHF. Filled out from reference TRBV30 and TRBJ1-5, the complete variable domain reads SQTIHQWPATLVQPVGSPLSLECTVEGTSNPNLYWYRQAAGRGLQLLFYSVGIGQISSEVPQNLSASRPQDRQFILSSKKLLLSDSGFYLCAWSLGEGNQPQHFGDGTRLSIL.

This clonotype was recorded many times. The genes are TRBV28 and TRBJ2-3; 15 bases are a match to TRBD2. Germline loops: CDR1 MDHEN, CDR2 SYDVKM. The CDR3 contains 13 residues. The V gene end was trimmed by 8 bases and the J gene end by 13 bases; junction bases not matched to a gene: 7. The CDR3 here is CASVFGTSGGKYF. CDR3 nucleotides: TGTGCCAGCGTGTTCGGGACTAGCGGGGGGAAGTATTTT. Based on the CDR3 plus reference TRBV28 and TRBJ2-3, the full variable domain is DVKVTQSSRYLVKRTGEKVFLECVQDMDHENMFWYRQDPGLGLRLIYFSYDVKMKEKGDIPEGYSVSREKKERFSLILESASTNQTSMYLCASVFGTSGGKYFGPGTRLTVL.

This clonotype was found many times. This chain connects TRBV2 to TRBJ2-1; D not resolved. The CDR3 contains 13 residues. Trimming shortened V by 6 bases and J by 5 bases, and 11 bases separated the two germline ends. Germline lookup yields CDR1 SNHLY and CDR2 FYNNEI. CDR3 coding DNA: TGTGCCAGCAGGGACGGCGCGAACAATGAGCAGTTCTTC. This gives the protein CASRDGANNEQFF. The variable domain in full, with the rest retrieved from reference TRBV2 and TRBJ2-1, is EPEVTQTPSHQVTQMGQEVILRCVPISNHLYFYWYRQILGQKVEFLVSFYNNEISEKSEIFDDQFSVERPDGSNFTLKIRSTKLEDSAMYFCASRDGANNEQFFGPGTRLTVL.

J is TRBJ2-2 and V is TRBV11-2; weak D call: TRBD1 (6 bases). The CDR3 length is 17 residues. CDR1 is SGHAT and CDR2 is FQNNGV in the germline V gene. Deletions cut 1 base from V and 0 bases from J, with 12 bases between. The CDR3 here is CASSLGVGATNTGELFF. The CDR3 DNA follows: TGTGCCAGCAGCTTAGGGGTGGGGGCAACGAACACCGGGGAGCTGTTTTTT.

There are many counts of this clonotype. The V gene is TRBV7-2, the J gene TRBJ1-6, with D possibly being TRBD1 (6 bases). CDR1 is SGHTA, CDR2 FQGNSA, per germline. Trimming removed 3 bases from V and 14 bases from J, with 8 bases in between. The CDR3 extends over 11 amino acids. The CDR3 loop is CASSFRGTLHF. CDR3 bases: TGTGCCAGCAGCTTCAGGGGAACCCTCCACTTT. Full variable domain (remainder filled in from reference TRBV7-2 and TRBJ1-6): GAGVSQSPSNKVTEKGKDVELRCDPISGHTALYWYRQSLGQGLEFLIYFQGNSAPDKSGLPSDRFSAERTGGSVSTLTIQRTQQEDSAVYLCASSFRGTLHFGNGTRLTVT.

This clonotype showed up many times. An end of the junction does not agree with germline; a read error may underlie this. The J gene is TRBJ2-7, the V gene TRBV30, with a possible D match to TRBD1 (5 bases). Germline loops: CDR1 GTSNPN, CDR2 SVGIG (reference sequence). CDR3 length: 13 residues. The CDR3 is CAWSADRYYKQYF. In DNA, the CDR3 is TGTGCCTGGAGCGCTGACAGATACTACAAGCAGTACTTC.

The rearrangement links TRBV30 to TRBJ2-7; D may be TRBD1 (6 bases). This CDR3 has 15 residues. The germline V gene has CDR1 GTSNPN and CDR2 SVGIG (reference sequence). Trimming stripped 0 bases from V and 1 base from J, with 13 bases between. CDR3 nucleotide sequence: TGTGCCTGGAGTGTACCAGGAACAGGGTCCTACGAGCAGTACTTC. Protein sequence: CAWSVPGTGSYEQYF.

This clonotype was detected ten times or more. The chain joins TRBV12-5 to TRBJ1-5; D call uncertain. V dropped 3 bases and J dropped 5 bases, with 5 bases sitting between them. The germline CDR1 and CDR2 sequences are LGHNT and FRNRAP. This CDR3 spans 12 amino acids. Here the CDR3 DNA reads TGTGCTAGTGGTTTACGGGATCAGCCCCAGCATTTT. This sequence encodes CASGLRDQPQHF.

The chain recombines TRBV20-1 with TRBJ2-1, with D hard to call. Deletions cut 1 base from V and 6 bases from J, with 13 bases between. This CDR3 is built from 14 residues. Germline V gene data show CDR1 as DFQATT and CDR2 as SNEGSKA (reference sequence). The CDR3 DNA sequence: TGCAGTGCTAGAGGCCGTACTACCTCCAATGAGCAGTTCTTC. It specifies CSARGRTTSNEQFF.

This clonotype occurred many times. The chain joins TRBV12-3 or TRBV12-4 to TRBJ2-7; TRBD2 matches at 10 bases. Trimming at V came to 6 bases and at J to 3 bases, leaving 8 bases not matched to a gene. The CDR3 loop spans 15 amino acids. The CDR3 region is CASRLGLAAVYEQYF. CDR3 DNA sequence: TGTGCCAGCAGACTAGGACTAGCGGCCGTCTACGAGCAGTACTTC.

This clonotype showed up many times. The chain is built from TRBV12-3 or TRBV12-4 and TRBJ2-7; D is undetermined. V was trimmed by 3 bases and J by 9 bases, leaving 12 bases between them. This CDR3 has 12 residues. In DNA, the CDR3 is TGTGCCAGCAGTTTTCCTGACCGCGCGCAGTACTTC. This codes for CASSFPDRAQYF.

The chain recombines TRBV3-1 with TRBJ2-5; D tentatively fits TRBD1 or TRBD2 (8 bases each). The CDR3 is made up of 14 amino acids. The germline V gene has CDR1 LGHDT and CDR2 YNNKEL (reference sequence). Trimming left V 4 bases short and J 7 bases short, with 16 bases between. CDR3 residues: CASSRQGAGGTQYF. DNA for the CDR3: TGTGCCAGCAGCCGTCAGGGGGCGGGGGGGACCCAGTACTTC.

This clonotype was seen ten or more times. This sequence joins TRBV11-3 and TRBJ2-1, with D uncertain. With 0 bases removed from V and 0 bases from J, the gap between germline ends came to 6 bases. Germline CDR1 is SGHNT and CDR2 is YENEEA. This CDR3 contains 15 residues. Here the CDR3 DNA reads TGTGCCAGCAGCTTAGACGTAAGCTCCTACAATGAGCAGTTCTTC. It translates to CASSLDVSSYNEQFF.